These 9 T cell receptor beta chains share one sample of origin, sequenced in a study of cytomegalovirus exposure and HLA in healthy donors. PCR was performed using 60 Vbeta and 13 Jbeta primers. The repertoire was sequenced with immunoSEQ multiplex PCR; TCRdb's copy has only in-frame clones and lacks some. The top ten clones hold about 1.1% of a sample with about 190,000 clones, 65% to 80% of them seen once. Sequencing was done on a sample of PBMCs. These receptors were taken from a woman aged 40 to 49 in good health and CMV-seronegative.

The rearrangement uses TRBV7-9 and TRBJ2-2; D is undetermined. V was shortened by 1 base and J by 5 bases, with 14 bases between the two germline ends. CDR3 size: 16 residues. Germline V gives CDR1 SEHNR, CDR2 FQNEAQ (reference sequence). This CDR3 is CASSLVQLTLTGELFF. CDR3 sequence (DNA): TGTGCCAGCAGCTTAGTACAGCTGACGTTGACCGGGGAGCTGTTTTTT.

The chain uses TRBV11-3 and TRBJ2-5; D remains ambiguous. There are 14 residues in the CDR3. Looked up from germline, CDR1 is SGHNT and CDR2 is YENEEA. The V and J ends lost 1 base and 1 base respectively, with 7 bases between them. CDR3 sequence (DNA): TGTGCCAGCAGCTTAGTCGCCAGCCAAGAGACCCAGTACTTC. Translation gives CASSLVASQETQYF.

In its sample, this clone was seen once. V usage is TRBV30 and J usage is TRBJ2-1, with TRBD2 matching 9 bases. Germline CDR1 GTSNPN, CDR2 SVGIG (reference sequence). The CDR3 is 14 residues long. J lost 7 bases, V lost 1 base, and 5 bases had no gene match. The DNA of the CDR3 is TGTGCCTGGAGTGCGGGACTAGCCCCGAATGAGCAGTTCTTC. It encodes CAWSAGLAPNEQFF.

This rearrangement joins TRBV9 to TRBJ2-3, with 9 positions matching TRBD2. V gave up 2 bases and J gave up 2 bases; unmatched junction bases: 9. The germline V gene encodes CDR1 SGDLS and CDR2 YYNGEE. The CDR3 spans 17 residues. CDR3 amino acids: CASSVFKTSGPTDTQYF. In DNA, the CDR3 is TGTGCCAGCAGCGTCTTTAAAACTAGCGGGCCCACAGATACGCAGTATTTT.

The chain uses TRBV2 and TRBJ2-6, with 7 nucleotides matching TRBD1. J was trimmed by 0 bases and V by 4 bases; bases with no gene match: 9. The germline V gene has CDR1 SNHLY and CDR2 FYNNEI. This CDR3 comprises 18 residues. CDR3 sequence (DNA): TGTGCCAGCAGTGGCCCCAAGGACAGGAGCTCTGGGGCCAACGTCCTGACTTTC. Its translation: CASSGPKDRSSGANVLTF. Combining the CDR3 with reference TRBV2 and TRBJ2-6 gives the whole variable domain EPEVTQTPSHQVTQMGQEVILRCVPISNHLYFYWYRQILGQKVEFLVSFYNNEISEKSEIFDDQFSVERPDGSNFTLKIRSTKLEDSAMYFCASSGPKDRSSGANVLTFGAGSRLTVL.

V gene TRBV7-2 combines with J gene TRBJ2-3; TRBD2 matches at 10 bases. This CDR3 region has 17 residues. The germline gives CDR1 SGHTA, CDR2 FQGNSA. After removal of 3 bases from V and 3 bases from J, the junction contained 9 bases not matched to a gene. The CDR3 region has the DNA TGTGCCAGCAGCTTCCCCGCTAGCGGGAGTCAAACAGATACGCAGTATTTT. Protein product: CASSFPASGSQTDTQYF. Full variable domain (missing parts from reference TRBV7-2 and TRBJ2-3): GAGVSQSPSNKVTEKGKDVELRCDPISGHTALYWYRQSLGQGLEFLIYFQGNSAPDKSGLPSDRFSAERTGGSVSTLTIQRTQQEDSAVYLCASSFPASGSQTDTQYFGPGTRLTVL.

The CDR3 DNA reads TGTGCCAGCAGCTCAAGGACAGGGCATGTGGGAGGCTACACCTTC. Translating it yields CASSSRTGHVGGYTF. The chain links TRBV11-3 to TRBJ1-2, with 8 bases aligning to TRBD1. Trimming took 4 bases from V and 8 from J; bases not matched to a gene: 12. CDR1 and CDR2 from the germline V gene are SGHNT and YENEEA. The CDR3 has 15 residues.

This chain uses TRBV13 with TRBJ1-1; 8 bases align to TRBD1. There are 13 residues in the CDR3. Germline-derived CDR1 and CDR2 are PRHDT and FYEKMQ (reference sequence). The trim removed 6 bases at V and 4 bases at J, leaving 4 bases unmatched. The CDR3 sequence: CASRRTGGTEAFF. Here the CDR3 DNA reads TGTGCCAGCAGACGTACAGGGGGCACTGAAGCTTTCTTT.

The chain couples TRBV7-8 to TRBJ2-7; 8 bases fit TRBD1. The germline CDR1 and CDR2 sequences are SGHVS and FQNEAQ. The CDR3 is 15 amino acids. V gave up 5 bases and J gave up 6 bases; unmatched junction bases: 12. The CDR3 protein is CASSLTSAGGREQYF. The CDR3 region has the DNA TGTGCCAGCAGCCTAACATCGGCAGGGGGCCGCGAGCAGTACTTC.